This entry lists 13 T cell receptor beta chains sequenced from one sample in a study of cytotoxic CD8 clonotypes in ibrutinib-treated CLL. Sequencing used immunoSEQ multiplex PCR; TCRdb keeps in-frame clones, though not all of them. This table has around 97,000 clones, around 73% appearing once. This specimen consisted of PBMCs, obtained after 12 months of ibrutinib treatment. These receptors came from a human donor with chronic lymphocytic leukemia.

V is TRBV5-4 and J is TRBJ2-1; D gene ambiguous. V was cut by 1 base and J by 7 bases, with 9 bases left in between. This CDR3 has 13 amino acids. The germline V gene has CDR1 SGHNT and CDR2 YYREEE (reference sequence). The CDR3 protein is CASSLWAQNEQFF. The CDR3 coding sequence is TGTGCCAGCAGCTTGTGGGCTCAGAATGAGCAGTTCTTC.

The CDR3 DNA reads as TGTGCCTGTGCCGACAGGGGGAGAGGAAACACCATATATTTT. Translation: CACADRGRGNTIYF. The genes are TRBV30 and TRBJ1-3; 9 bases line up with TRBD1. Germline V gene data show CDR1 as GTSNPN and CDR2 as SVGIG (reference sequence). The CDR3 loop spans 14 amino acids. The V and J ends lost 6 bases and 4 bases, in that order; junction bases with no gene match: 7.

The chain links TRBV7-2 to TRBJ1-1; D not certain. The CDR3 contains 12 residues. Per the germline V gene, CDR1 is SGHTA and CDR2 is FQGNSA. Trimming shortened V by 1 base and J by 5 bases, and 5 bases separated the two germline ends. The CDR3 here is CASSLVRTEAFF. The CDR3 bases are TGTGCCAGCAGCTTAGTACGGACTGAAGCTTTCTTT.

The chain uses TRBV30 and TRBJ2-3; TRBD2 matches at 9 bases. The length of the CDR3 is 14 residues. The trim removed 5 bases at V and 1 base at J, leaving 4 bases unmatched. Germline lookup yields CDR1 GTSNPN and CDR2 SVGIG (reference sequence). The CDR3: CAWGSGGGTDTQYF. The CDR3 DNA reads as TGTGCCTGGGGTAGCGGGGGCGGCACAGATACGCAGTATTTT.

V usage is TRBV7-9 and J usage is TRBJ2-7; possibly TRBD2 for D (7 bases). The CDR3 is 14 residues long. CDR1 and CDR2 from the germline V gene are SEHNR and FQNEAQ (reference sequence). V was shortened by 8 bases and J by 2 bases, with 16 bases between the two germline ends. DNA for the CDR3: TGTGCCAGCGAGTTGGGAGGGGGTGCCTACGAGCAGTACTTC. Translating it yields CASELGGGAYEQYF.

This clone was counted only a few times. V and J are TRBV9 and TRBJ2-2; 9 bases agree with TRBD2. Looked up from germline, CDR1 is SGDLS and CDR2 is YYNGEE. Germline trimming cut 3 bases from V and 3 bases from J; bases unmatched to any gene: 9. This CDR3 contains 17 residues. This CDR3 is CASSEPPSGGYTGELFF. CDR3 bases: TGTGCCAGCAGCGAGCCCCCCAGCGGGGGGTACACCGGGGAGCTGTTTTTT. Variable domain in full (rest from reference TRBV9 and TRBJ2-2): DSGVTQTPKHLITATGQRVTLRCSPRSGDLSVYWYQQSLDQGLQFLIQYYNGEERAKGNILERFSAQQFPDLHSELNLSSLELGDSALYFCASSEPPSGGYTGELFFGEGSRLTVL.

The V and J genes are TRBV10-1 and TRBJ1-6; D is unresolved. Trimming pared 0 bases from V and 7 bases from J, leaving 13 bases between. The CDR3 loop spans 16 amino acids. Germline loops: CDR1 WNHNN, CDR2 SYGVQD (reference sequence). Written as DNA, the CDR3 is TGCGCCAGCAGTGAGTCCGGGCAGGCGAGGAATTCACCCCTCCACTTT. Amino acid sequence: CASSESGQARNSPLHF.

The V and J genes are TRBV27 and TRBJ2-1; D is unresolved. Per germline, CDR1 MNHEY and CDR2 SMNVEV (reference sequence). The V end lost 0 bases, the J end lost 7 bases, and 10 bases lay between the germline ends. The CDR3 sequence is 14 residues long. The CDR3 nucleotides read TGTGCCAGCAGTTTATCAGGGCTGAGGAATGAGCAGTTCTTC. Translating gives CASSLSGLRNEQFF.

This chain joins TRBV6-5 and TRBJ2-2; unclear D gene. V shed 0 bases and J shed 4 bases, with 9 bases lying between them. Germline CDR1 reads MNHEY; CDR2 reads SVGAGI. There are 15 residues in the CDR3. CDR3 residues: CASSYSFLPTGELFF. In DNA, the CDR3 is TGTGCCAGCAGTTACTCGTTCCTTCCCACCGGGGAGCTGTTTTTT.

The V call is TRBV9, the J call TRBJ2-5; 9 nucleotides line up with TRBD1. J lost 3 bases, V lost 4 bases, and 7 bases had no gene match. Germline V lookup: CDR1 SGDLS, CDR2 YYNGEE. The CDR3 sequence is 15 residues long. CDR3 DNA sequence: TGTGCCAGCAGCCCCCCGGGACAGGGAGAAGAGACCCAGTACTTC. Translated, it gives CASSPPGQGEETQYF.

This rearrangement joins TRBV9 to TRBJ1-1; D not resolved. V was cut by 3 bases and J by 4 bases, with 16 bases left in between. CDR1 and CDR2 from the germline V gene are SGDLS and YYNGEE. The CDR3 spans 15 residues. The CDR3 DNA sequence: TGTGCCAGCAGCGCGACGGACGCGCCGAGCACTGAAGCTTTCTTT. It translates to CASSATDAPSTEAFF.

The CDR3, as DNA: TGTGCCATCAGTGACAGGACAGGGGGGACTGAAGCTTTCTTT. Protein: CAISDRTGGTEAFF. The chain combines TRBV10-3 with TRBJ1-1; 10 bases fit TRBD1. V was clipped by 3 bases and J by 5 bases; unmatched bases: 3. The CDR3 extends over 14 amino acids. Germline V gene sequence: CDR1 ENHRY, CDR2 SYGVKD.

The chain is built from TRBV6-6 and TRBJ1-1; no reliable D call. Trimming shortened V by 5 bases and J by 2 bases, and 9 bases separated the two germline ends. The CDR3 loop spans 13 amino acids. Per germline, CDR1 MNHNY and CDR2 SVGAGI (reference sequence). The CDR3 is CASSLKSNTEAFF. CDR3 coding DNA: TGTGCCAGCAGTCTAAAGAGCAACACTGAAGCTTTCTTT.